This T cell receptor beta chain was retrieved from a study of T cell repertoires in ileal Crohn's disease (dated by TCRdb to between 2019 and 2020). Study-wide context: The median duration of disease was roughly 7.6 years, and at the time of surgery around 32% of patients were active smokers. All patients had surgery for a complication: stricturing disease in 61% and penetrating disease in roughly 39%. Postoperative therapy was given to about half of the patients, with thiopurines administered to under 12 patients and anti-TNF agents administered to 20 or so patients. A prospective multicentre cohort supplied the 50 or so Crohn's disease patients whose TCR repertoires were analysed. The study ran alongside a multicentre cohort designed to identify predictors of early endoscopic recurrence after ileocolonic resection. A Rutgeerts score above i0 was used to define endoscopic postoperative recurrence. The study sequenced 150 to 200 mucosal samples from 50 to 65 patients, taken at several locations on the surgical specimen and at postoperative endoscopy. What the authors observed across the whole study: Higher high-frequency clone percentages at surgery were associated with endoscopic recurrence; all patients with clonality above 26.8% (18/57) had recurrence. More high-frequency clones were carried by sorted CD8 T cells than by CD4 T cells, suggesting that mucosal expansions were mainly CD8. A significantly higher proportion of clonal expansions was observed in active smokers at surgery than in non-smokers (about 25% vs 20%, p=0.02). Only a subgroup of patients, of unstated size, had mucosal CD4 and CD8 T cells sorted and sequenced.

Adults with ileal or ileocolonic Crohn's disease and an indication for ileocolonic resection were eligible for inclusion. Whole ileal mucosal biopsies were stored frozen at -80°C before DNA extraction. A TRizol-based method was used to extract genomic DNA from the frozen whole biopsies, and the DNA was quantified with a NanoDrop 2000 spectrophotometer. A remark on this clone: No cognate antigen has been identified for it. No per-base quality is available; no much larger clone lies one base away.

About 500 nanograms of biopsy DNA per sample were submitted for commercial TCRB immunosequencing. Adaptive Biotechnology amplified the CDR3 regions from genomic DNA with a two-step multiplex PCR designed to control amplification bias. The first PCR used primers for every V and J gene segment; the second PCR added barcodes and Illumina adapters. CDR3 libraries were sequenced on an Illumina instrument. For the original study's pipeline: Vendor-provided pipelines were combined with custom analysis of raw data in R/Bioconductor under R version 3.3.0. Clonality, which ranges from 0 to 1, was calculated as the inverse of the normalised Shannon entropy across all productive clones. High-frequency clones were defined as the share of the repertoire taken up by the top 100 clones, keeping only clones that passed a 95% confidence test. Repertoire diversity was measured with the Simpson index, and overlap between samples was measured with the Morisita-Horn index. This immuneACCESS table, as held by TCRdb, lists in-frame sequences with V and J called but not all clones. Of the missing ones, under half trace to an unresolved V gene in checked studies; the others have no known cause. V and J calls and clone size come straight from that table; D and trimming were deduced from the DNA. This sample is represented by nearly 5,000 clones; 82% of them were singletons. The ten largest clones take up around 12% of the sample.

This clonotype was sampled from an adult with Crohn's disease. Sequenced sample: ileal tissue.

The CDR3 is CASSPFGNTEAFF. The sequenced DNA is TGTGCCAGCAGCCCCTTCGGGAACACTGAAGCTTTCTTT. The V and J genes are TRBV6-5 and TRBJ1-1; the D gene cannot be named for sure. V is shortened by 6 bases, J by 1 base, and the region joining them spans 9 bases. From its cysteine to its phenylalanine, the CDR3 spans 13 amino acids. Solely the CDR3 DNA is kept, with 39 bases framed from the first base. The germline V gene encodes CDR1 MNHEY and CDR2 SVGAGI.